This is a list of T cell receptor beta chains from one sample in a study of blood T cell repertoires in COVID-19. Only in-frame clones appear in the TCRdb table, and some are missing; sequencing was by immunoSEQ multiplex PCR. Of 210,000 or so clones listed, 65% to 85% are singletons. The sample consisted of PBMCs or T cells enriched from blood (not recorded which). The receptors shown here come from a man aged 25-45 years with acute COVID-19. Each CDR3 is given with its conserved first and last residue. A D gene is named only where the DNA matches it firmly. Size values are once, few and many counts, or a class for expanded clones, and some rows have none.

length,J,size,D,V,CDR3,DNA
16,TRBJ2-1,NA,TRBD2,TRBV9,CASSSQTSGGYNEQFF,TGTGCCAGCAGCTCCCAGACTAGCGGGGGTTACAATGAGCAGTTCTTC
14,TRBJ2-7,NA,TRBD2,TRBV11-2,CASSGAGGGYEQYF,TGTGCCAGCAGCGGGGCGGGGGGTGGCTACGAGCAGTACTTC
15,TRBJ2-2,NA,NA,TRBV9,CASSVRGEASGELFF,TGTGCCAGCAGCGTACGGGGAGAAGCGTCCGGGGAGCTGTTTTTT
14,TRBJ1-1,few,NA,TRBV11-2,CASSLRQRDTEAFF,TGTGCCAGCAGCCTCCGGCAACGGGACACTGAAGCTTTCTTT
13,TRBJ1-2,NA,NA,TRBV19,CASIKGANYGYTF,TGTGCCAGTATTAAAGGGGCTAACTATGGCTACACCTTC
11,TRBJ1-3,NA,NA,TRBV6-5,CASMAGNTIYF,TGTGCCAGCATGGCGGGGAACACCATATATTTT
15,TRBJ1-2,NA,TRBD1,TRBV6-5,CASSFFRDSNYGYTF,TGTGCCAGCAGTTTCTTCCGGGACAGTAACTATGGCTACACCTTC
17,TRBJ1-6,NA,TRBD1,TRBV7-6,CASSLGTGPSYNSPLHF,TGTGCCAGCAGCTTAGGGACAGGGCCCTCCTATAATTCACCCCTCCACTTT
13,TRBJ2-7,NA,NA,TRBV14,CASSQGGRGTEYF,TGTGCCAGCAGCCAAGGCGGGCGGGGCACGGAGTACTTC
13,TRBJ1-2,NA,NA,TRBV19,CASSTPGSYGYTF,TGTGCCAGTAGTACCCCGGGAAGTTATGGCTACACCTTC
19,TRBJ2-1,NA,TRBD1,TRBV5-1,CASSLANRTGGSSYNEQFF,TGCGCCAGCAGCTTGGCCAACAGGACAGGGGGTAGCTCCTACAATGAGCAGTTCTTC
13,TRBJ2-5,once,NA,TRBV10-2,CASSENTGETQYF,TGCGCCAGCAGTGAAAACACCGGGGAGACCCAGTACTTC
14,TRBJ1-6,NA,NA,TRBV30,CAWSVIVYNSPLHF,TGTGCCTGGAGTGTAATAGTCTATAATTCACCCCTCCACTTT
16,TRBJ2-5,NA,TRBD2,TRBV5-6,CASLRALSGGQETQYF,TGTGCCAGCTTAAGAGCCCTTAGCGGGGGACAAGAGACCCAGTACTTC
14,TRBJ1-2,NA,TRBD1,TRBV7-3,CASSRGQGVYGYTF,TGTGCCAGCAGCAGGGGACAGGGTGTCTATGGCTACACCTTC
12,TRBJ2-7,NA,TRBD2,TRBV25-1,CATAGSSYEQYF,TGTGCCACAGCGGGGTCTTCCTACGAGCAGTACTTC
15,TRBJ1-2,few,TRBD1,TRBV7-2,CASSLDQGAGYGYTF,TGTGCCAGCAGCTTAGATCAGGGGGCCGGCTATGGCTACACCTTC
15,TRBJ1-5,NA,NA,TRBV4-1,CASSHGNQVNQPQHF,TGCGCCAGCAGCCACGGAAACCAGGTCAATCAGCCCCAGCATTTT
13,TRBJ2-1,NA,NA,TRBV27,CASRPTQTARQFF,TGTGCCAGCCGACCTACTCAGACTGCGAGGCAGTTCTTC
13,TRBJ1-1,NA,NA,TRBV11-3,CASSLVGGGEAFF,TGTGCCAGCAGCTTAGTCGGGGGAGGAGAAGCTTTCTTT
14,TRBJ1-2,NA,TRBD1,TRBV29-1,CSVLGAGGNYGYTF,TGCAGCGTTTTGGGGGCAGGGGGTAACTATGGCTACACCTTC
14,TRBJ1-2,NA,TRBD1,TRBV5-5,CASSLDGQGYGYTF,TGTGCCAGCAGCTTGGACGGACAGGGGTATGGCTACACCTTC
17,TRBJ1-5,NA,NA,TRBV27,CASSATTVFRSNQPQHF,TGTGCCAGCAGTGCCACGACTGTCTTTAGGAGCAATCAGCCCCAGCATTTT
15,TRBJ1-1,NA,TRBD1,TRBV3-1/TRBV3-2,CASRPGTGIYTEAFF,TGTGCCAGCAGACCCGGGACAGGGATCTACACTGAAGCTTTCTTT
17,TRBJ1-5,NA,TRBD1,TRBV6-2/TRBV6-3,CASSSPWTGRSNQSQHF,TGTGCCAGCAGTTCCCCTTGGACAGGGCGTAGCAATCAGTCCCAGCATTTT
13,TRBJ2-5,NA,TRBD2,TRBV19,CASSTGLKETQYF,TGTGCCAGTAGTACGGGACTAAAAGAGACCCAGTACTTC
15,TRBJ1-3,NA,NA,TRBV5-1,CASSPGQFSGNTIYF,TGCGCCAGCAGCCCCGGACAGTTCTCTGGAAACACCATATATTTT
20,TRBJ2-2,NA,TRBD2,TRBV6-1,CASSEGPGLAGGRNTGELFF,TGTGCCAGCAGTGAAGGACCGGGACTAGCGGGGGGACGGAACACCGGGGAGCTGTTTTTT